This is a list of T cell receptor beta chains from one sample in a study of Ad26.COV2.S vaccination and SARS-CoV-2 variants. Generated by immunoSEQ multiplex PCR, the TCRdb table keeps only in-frame clones and is missing some. The sample shows tens of thousands of clones, approximately 77% of them seen only once. The source was peripheral blood, collected after recovery from COVID-19. The source is a human donor who had recovered from COVID-19. Both conserved end residues are part of each CDR3. D genes are given only for firm matches. The size field is filled for only some rows; it gives once, few, many or a size class.

j_call,v_call,d_call,clone_size,cdr3_aa,cdr3_nt
TRBJ2-3,TRBV18,NA,NA,CASSPADTQYF,TGTGCCAGCTCACCAGCAGATACGCAGTATTTT
TRBJ1-6,TRBV6-2/TRBV6-3,NA,NA,CASSYQRIPNSPLHF,TGTGCCAGCAGTTACCAACGGATCCCTAATTCACCCCTCCACTTT
TRBJ1-4,TRBV19,NA,once,CASSIRGGKLFF,TGTGCCAGTAGTATACGGGGGGGAAAACTGTTTTTT
TRBJ2-7,TRBV25-1,NA,NA,CASSDPGAGYEQYF,TGTGCCAGCAGTGACCCCGGTGCGGGCTACGAGCAGTACTTC
TRBJ2-5,TRBV12-1,NA,NA,CASSFVTPSGGEQETQYF,TGTGCCAGCAGCTTTGTTACCCCTAGCGGAGGGGAACAAGAGACCCAGTACTTC
TRBJ1-4,TRBV28,TRBD1,once,CASRGYRGTNEKLFF,TGTGCCAGCAGAGGTTACAGGGGAACTAATGAAAAACTGTTTTTT
TRBJ1-1,TRBV6-2/TRBV6-3,TRBD1,NA,CASSWETGYMNTEAFF,TGTGCCAGCAGTTGGGAGACAGGGTACATGAACACTGAAGCTTTCTTT
TRBJ2-7,TRBV7-2,TRBD2,NA,CASSLRLAAGYEQYF,TGTGCCAGCAGCTTAAGACTAGCGGCGGGGTACGAGCAGTACTTC
TRBJ1-1,TRBV11-3,NA,NA,CASSSGEANTEAFF,TGTGCCAGCAGCTCCGGGGAGGCGAACACTGAAGCTTTCTTT
TRBJ1-5,TRBV4-2,TRBD1,few,CASSQDWDRTSQPQHF,TGTGCCAGCAGCCAAGATTGGGACAGGACATCTCAGCCCCAGCATTTT
TRBJ2-7,TRBV11-3,NA,NA,CASSQATYEQYF,TGTGCCAGCAGCCAAGCAACCTACGAGCAGTACTTC
TRBJ1-2,TRBV28,TRBD1,NA,CASSLWEPGTGMGKYGYTF,TGTGCCAGCAGTCTTTGGGAACCCGGGACAGGGATGGGAAAGTATGGCTACACCTTC
TRBJ2-1,TRBV24-1,TRBD2,many,CATSEPGLAIQKQFF,TGTGCCACCAGTGAGCCGGGACTAGCGATACAAAAGCAGTTCTTC
TRBJ2-7,TRBV9,NA,NA,CASSVGGAILSYEQYF,TGTGCCAGCAGCGTAGGGGGAGCAATCCTCTCCTACGAGCAGTACTTC
TRBJ1-2,TRBV28,NA,few,CASREGEYYGYTF,TGTGCCAGCCGGGAAGGGGAGTACTATGGCTACACCTTC
TRBJ1-1,TRBV5-6,TRBD1,NA,CASSLTGQGAFAEAFF,TGTGCCAGCAGCTTAACGGGACAGGGGGCTTTCGCTGAAGCTTTCTTT
TRBJ2-7,TRBV7-9,NA,NA,CASSFEAATYEQYF,TGTGCCAGCAGCTTCGAGGCCGCAACCTACGAGCAGTACTTC
TRBJ2-3,TRBV18,NA,NA,CASSPFPATGTNTQYF,TGTGCCAGCTCACCATTCCCCGCGACAGGTACAAATACGCAGTATTTT
TRBJ2-7,TRBV20-1,NA,NA,CSASHRQGPYEQYF,TGCAGTGCTAGTCATCGGCAGGGCCCCTACGAGCAGTACTTC
TRBJ1-1,TRBV7-6,NA,NA,CASQLAENTEAFF,TGTGCCAGCCAACTCGCCGAGAACACTGAAGCTTTCTTT
TRBJ2-7,TRBV5-1,TRBD1,few,CASSSGVGQGLHEQYF,TGCGCCAGCAGCAGCGGTGTGGGACAGGGTCTCCACGAGCAGTACTTC
TRBJ2-7,TRBV3-1/TRBV3-2,NA,NA,CASSQQFWREPREQYF,TGTGCCAGCAGCCAACAGTTCTGGCGGGAACCCCGCGAGCAGTACTTC
TRBJ2-3,TRBV7-9,NA,NA,CASSPEAGITDTQYF,TGTGCCAGCAGCCCGGAGGCCGGGATCACAGATACGCAGTATTTT
TRBJ2-5,TRBV28,NA,NA,CASSLLQGMTEETQYF,TGTGCCAGCAGTTTATTGCAGGGGATGACTGAAGAGACCCAGTACTTC
TRBJ1-2,TRBV6-2/TRBV6-3,NA,few,CASSYPVGGYTF,TGTGCCAGCAGTTACCCGGTTGGCGGCTACACCTTC
TRBJ2-2,TRBV11-3,TRBD2,NA,CASSFETSETGELFF,TGTGCCAGCAGCTTTGAGACTAGCGAAACCGGGGAGCTGTTTTTT
TRBJ1-1,TRBV28,NA,NA,CASSTGGSRTEAFF,TGTGCCAGCAGTACGGGGGGGTCACGAACTGAAGCTTTCTTT
TRBJ1-5,TRBV19,NA,NA,CAIGDGSNQPQHF,TGTGCCATTGGGGACGGTAGCAATCAGCCCCAGCATTTT
TRBJ1-2,TRBV2,NA,NA,CASRAGTLGYTF,TGTGCCAGCAGAGCCGGGACACTGGGCTACACCTTC
TRBJ2-1,TRBV7-2,TRBD2,NA,CASSRGRVSSYNEQFF,TGTGCCAGCAGCCGGGGGAGGGTTAGCTCCTACAATGAGCAGTTCTTC
TRBJ2-1,TRBV7-2,TRBD2,NA,CASSSGRAGGHNEQFF,TGTGCCAGCAGCTCCGGTCGAGCGGGAGGCCACAATGAGCAGTTCTTC
TRBJ1-2,TRBV7-2,NA,NA,CASSPTGYGYTF,TGTGCCAGCAGCCCGACAGGCTATGGCTACACCTTC
TRBJ1-1,TRBV10-3,NA,NA,CAISGNKLNTEAFF,TGTGCCATCAGCGGGAATAAACTGAACACTGAAGCTTTCTTT
TRBJ2-3,TRBV9,TRBD2,few,CASSVGRLARGTDTQYF,TGTGCCAGCAGCGTAGGTCGACTAGCGAGGGGCACAGATACGCAGTATTTT
TRBJ2-7,TRBV27,NA,NA,CASSLGQEEYF,TGTGCCAGCAGCCTAGGACAAGAAGAGTACTTC
TRBJ2-2,TRBV5-1,TRBD1,many,CASSSGQGTGELFF,TGCGCCAGCAGCTCTGGACAGGGGACCGGGGAGCTGTTTTTT
TRBJ2-4,TRBV2,NA,NA,CASSEGFQNIQYF,TGTGCCAGCAGTGAAGGGTTCCAAAACATTCAGTACTTC
TRBJ1-1,TRBV19,NA,NA,CASSGRQVMNTEAFF,TGTGCCAGTAGTGGCAGACAGGTCATGAACACTGAAGCTTTCTTT
TRBJ2-5,TRBV6-2/TRBV6-3,TRBD1,few,CASSYPNRGLSETQYF,TGTGCCAGCAGTTATCCCAACAGGGGGCTTTCGGAGACCCAGTACTTC
TRBJ1-2,TRBV19,NA,NA,CASRTGTLYGYTF,TGTGCCAGTAGGACCGGGACATTATATGGCTACACCTTC
TRBJ2-1,TRBV7-9,NA,NA,CASSYRVGNEQFF,TGTGCCAGCAGCTACAGGGTTGGCAATGAGCAGTTCTTC
TRBJ2-7,TRBV5-1,NA,few,CASSLGHRSDEQYF,TGCGCCAGCAGCTTGGGCCACCGCTCGGACGAGCAGTACTTC
TRBJ2-2,TRBV5-4,NA,NA,CASSSKLDTGELFF,TGTGCCAGCAGCTCTAAACTAGACACCGGGGAGCTGTTTTTT
TRBJ2-3,TRBV4-3,NA,NA,CASSQGTSSTDTQYF,TGCGCCAGCAGCCAAGGGACTTCTAGCACAGATACGCAGTATTTT
TRBJ1-2,TRBV2,NA,NA,CASRQEGTYGYTF,TGTGCCAGCAGACAGGAGGGGACCTATGGCTACACCTTC